This T cell receptor beta chain was observed in a study of cytomegalovirus exposure and HLA in healthy donors. This clone has only one observation. Healthy bone marrow donors made up the donor group. Germline V gene data show CDR1 as MGHRA and CDR2 as YSYEKL. Between the trimmed V and J ends, which lost 1 base and 10 bases, there was a span of 11 bases. The CDR3 has 13 amino acids. The PCR had 60 Vbeta and 13 Jbeta primers. Clones were sequenced by immunoSEQ multiplex PCR, and TCRdb holds only the in-frame ones, with some missing. The sample lists roughly 100,000 clones; roughly 82% were seen once. Sample: PBMCs. This TCR came from a man aged 25 to 40 in good health and CMV-seropositive. The chain joins TRBV4-1 to TRBJ2-1; maybe TRBD2 (6 bases). CDR3 nucleotide sequence: TGCGCCAGCAGCCAAGCTGTAGGGAGGGAGCAGTTCTTC. It encodes CASSQAVGREQFF.